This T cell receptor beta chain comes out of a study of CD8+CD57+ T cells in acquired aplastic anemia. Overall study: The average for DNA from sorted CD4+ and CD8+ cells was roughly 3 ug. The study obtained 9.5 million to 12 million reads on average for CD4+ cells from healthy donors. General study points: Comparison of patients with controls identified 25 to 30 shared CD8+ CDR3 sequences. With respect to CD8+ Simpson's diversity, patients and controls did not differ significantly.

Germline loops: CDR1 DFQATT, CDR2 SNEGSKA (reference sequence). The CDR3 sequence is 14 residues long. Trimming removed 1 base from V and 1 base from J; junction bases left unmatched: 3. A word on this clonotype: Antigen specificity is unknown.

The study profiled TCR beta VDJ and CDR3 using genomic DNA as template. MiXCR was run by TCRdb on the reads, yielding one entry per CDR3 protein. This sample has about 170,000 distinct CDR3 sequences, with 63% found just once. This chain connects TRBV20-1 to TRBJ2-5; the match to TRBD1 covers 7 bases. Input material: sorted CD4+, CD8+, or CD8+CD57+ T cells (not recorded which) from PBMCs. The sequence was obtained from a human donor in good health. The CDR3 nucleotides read TGCAGTGCTAGAGCCCGGGACAGCCAAGAGACCCAGTACTTC. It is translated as CSARARDSQETQYF.